The clone carrying this T cell receptor beta chain was detected only once. These data are taken from a study of shared clonotypes between healthy human individuals. CDR1 MGHRA and CDR2 YSYEKL come from the germline V gene. V was pared by 0 bases and J by 8 bases, with 12 bases of the junction left unmatched. This CDR3 is built from 16 residues. Naive CD8 populations comprised CD45RO-negative cells positively selected for CCR7, excluding terminally differentiated effector memory CD45RA+ cells. Produced via immunoSEQ multiplex PCR; TCRdb's table is partial and in-frame only. The sample has some 2 million clones; approximately 95% are singletons.

V usage is TRBV4-1 and J usage is TRBJ1-2; 7 positions match TRBD1. This clonotype was obtained from a man between 18 and 29 years old in good health. Input material: naive CD8+ T cells sorted from blood. The CDR3 nucleotides are TGCGCCAGCAGCCAAGATCGGGGACAGCTGATTCAAGGCTACACCTTC. Protein sequence: CASSQDRGQLIQGYTF.